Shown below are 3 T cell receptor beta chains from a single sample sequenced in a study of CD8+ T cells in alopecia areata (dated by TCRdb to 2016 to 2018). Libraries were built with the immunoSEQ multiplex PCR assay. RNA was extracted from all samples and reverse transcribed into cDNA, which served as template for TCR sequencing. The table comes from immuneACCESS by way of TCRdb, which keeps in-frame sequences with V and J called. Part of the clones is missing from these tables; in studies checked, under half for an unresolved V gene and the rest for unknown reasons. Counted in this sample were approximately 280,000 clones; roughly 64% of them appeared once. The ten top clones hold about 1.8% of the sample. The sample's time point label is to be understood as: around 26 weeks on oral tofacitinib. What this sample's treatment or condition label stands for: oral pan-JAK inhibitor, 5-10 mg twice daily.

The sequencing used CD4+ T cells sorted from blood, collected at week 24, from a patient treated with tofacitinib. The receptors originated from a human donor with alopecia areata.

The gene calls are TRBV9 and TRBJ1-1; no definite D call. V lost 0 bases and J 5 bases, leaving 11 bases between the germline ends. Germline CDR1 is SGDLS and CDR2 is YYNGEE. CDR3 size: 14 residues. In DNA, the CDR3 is TGTGCCAGCAGCGTAGACTCCAGAGGGACTGAAGCTTTCTTT. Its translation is CASSVDSRGTEAFF.

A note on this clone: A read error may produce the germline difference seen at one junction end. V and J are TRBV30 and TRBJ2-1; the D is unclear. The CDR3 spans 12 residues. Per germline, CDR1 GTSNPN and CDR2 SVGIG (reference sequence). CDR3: CAWSSNYNGQFF. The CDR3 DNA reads TGTGCCTGGAGTTCGAACTACAATGGGCAGTTCTTC. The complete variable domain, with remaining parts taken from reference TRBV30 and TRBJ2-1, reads SQTIHQWPATLVQPVGSPLSLECTVEGTSNPNLYWYRQAAGRGLQLLFYSVGIGQISSEVPQNLSASRPQDRQFILSSKKLLLSDSGFYLCAWSSNYNGQFFGPGTRLTVL.

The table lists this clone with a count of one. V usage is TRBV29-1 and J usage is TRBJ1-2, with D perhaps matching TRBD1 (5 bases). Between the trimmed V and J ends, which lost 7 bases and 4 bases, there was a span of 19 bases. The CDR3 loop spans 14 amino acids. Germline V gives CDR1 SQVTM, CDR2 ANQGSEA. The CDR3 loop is CSARGAEGPYGYTF. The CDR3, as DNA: TGCAGCGCCCGAGGGGCAGAGGGCCCCTATGGCTACACCTTC. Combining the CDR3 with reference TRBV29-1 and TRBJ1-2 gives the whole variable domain SAVISQKPSRDICQRGTSLTIQCQVDSQVTMMFWYRQQPGQSLTLIATANQGSEATYESGFVIDKFPISRPNLTFSTLTVSNMSPEDSSIYLCSARGAEGPYGYTFGSGTRLTVV.